This T cell receptor (beta chain) derives from a study of vaccination and CD4 T cells after COVID-19. At the level of the study: Sampling post-COVID took place a median approximately 100 days after diagnosis (range 35 to 161). Findings and caveats of the study: The study sampled relatively few convalescent patients and omitted early post-infection timepoints.

The table lists this clonotype with a few counts. What it binds is not known. The treatment denotes: approximately 9-day PBMC culture with coronavirus spike peptide pools or control peptides (ViraFEST assay). The culture of around 2 million PBMCs per well included approximately 10 IU/ml IL-2 and roughly 10 ug/ml peptide pools. The germline V gene has CDR1 DFQATT and CDR2 SNEGSKA (reference sequence). The CDR3 is made up of 16 amino acids. Deletions cut 0 bases from V and 6 bases from J, with 15 bases between. Sequencing of the DNA from cultured CD4+ T cells was carried out with the Oncomine TCR Beta short-read assay. A single record per CDR3 protein comes from TCRdb applying MiXCR to the PCR reads. This table holds approximately 21,000 distinct CDR3 sequences, about 56% found once.

Sequencing was done on a sample of CD4+ T cells from blood, cultured in vitro. The origin of this receptor is a human donor who had recovered from COVID-19. The V gene is TRBV20-1, the J gene TRBJ1-6; no firm D call. The CDR3 is CSARDLREGSNSPLHF. The DNA of the CDR3 is TGCAGTGCTAGAGATCTGCGGGAGGGCTCTAATTCACCCCTCCACTTT.